Following are 16 T cell receptor beta chains from one sample sequenced in a study of shared clonotypes between healthy human individuals. Assay: immunoSEQ multiplex PCR; the TCRdb copy retains only in-frame clones and omits some. The sample records 1.4 million or so clones, less than 99% being singletons. The sample comprised naive CD4+ T cells sorted from blood. Stated subset: CD45RA+ positively selected. These receptors originate from a man aged 25 to 45 in good health.

The chain recombines TRBV29-1 with TRBJ1-4; weak D call: TRBD1 (5 bases). CDR1 SQVTM and CDR2 ANQGSEA come from the germline V gene. V was cut by 5 bases and J by 0 bases, with 13 bases left in between. The CDR3 is 15 residues long. CDR3 sequence (DNA): TGCAGCGTTTCGGACACCGTTGCAACTAATGAAAAACTGTTTTTT. Its protein is CSVSDTVATNEKLFF.

The chain recombines TRBV7-9 with TRBJ1-4; D is unresolved. The CDR3 totals 15 residues. Trimming took off 5 bases at V and 5 bases at J, with 15 bases between the two ends. Germline lookup yields CDR1 SEHNR and CDR2 FQNEAQ (reference sequence). CDR3 DNA: TGTGCCAGCAGCGCGCCGACGGCCCGGAATGAAAAACTGTTTTTT. Translating gives CASSAPTARNEKLFF.

The V gene is TRBV19, the J gene TRBJ2-1; 7 bases are shared with TRBD2. Germline CDR1 is LNHDA and CDR2 is SQIVND (reference sequence). V dropped 0 bases and J dropped 3; count of bases not matched to a gene: 5. The CDR3 runs to 16 residues. The DNA of the CDR3 is TGTGCCAGTAGTATAGATCGGGGGGTACTCTACAATGAGCAGTTCTTC. Protein: CASSIDRGVLYNEQFF. Full variable domain (missing parts from reference TRBV19 and TRBJ2-1): DGGITQSPKYLFRKEGQNVTLSCEQNLNHDAMYWYRQDPGQGLRLIYYSQIVNDFQKGDIAEGYSVSREKKESFPLTVTSAQKNPTAFYLCASSIDRGVLYNEQFFGPGTRLTVL.

The chain has TRBV4-1 and TRBJ2-2, with 7 bases aligning to TRBD2. J lost 0 bases, V lost 4 bases, and 8 bases had no gene match. CDR3 size: 17 residues. The germline V gene has CDR1 MGHRA and CDR2 YSYEKL. The CDR3 nucleotides read TGCGCCAGCAGCCTTGTTGGGGGAGGGTCGAACACCGGGGAGCTGTTTTTT. Its translation: CASSLVGGGSNTGELFF.

The chain is built from TRBV6-1 and TRBJ2-5; a weak D match, TRBD1 (6 bases). V gave up 6 bases and J gave up 5 bases, with 13 bases separating them. Germline CDR1 MNHNS, CDR2 SASEGT. The CDR3 extends over 13 amino acids. The CDR3 loop reads CASRLPGVETQYF. For the CDR3, the DNA is TGTGCCAGCAGGCTGCCAGGGGTGGAGACCCAGTACTTC.

This sequence joins TRBV7-2 and TRBJ2-1; 8 nucleotides agree with TRBD2. The trim removed 5 bases at V and 6 bases at J, leaving 15 bases unmatched. The CDR3 contains 17 residues. The germline gives CDR1 SGHTA, CDR2 FQGNSA. This CDR3 reads CASSQGIAGTKGNEQFF. CDR3 DNA: TGTGCCAGCAGCCAAGGGATAGCGGGAACCAAGGGCAATGAGCAGTTCTTC.

The V and J genes are TRBV10-1 and TRBJ2-7; 10 bases map to TRBD1. The CDR3 sequence is 14 residues long. V lost 4 bases, J lost 3 bases, and 3 bases stayed unmatched. Germline V CDR1 and CDR2: WNHNN, SYGVQD (reference sequence). CDR3 DNA: TGCGCCAGCAGTGCCCGGGACAGGGGCTACGAGCAGTACTTC. It translates to CASSARDRGYEQYF.

This chain links TRBV19 with TRBJ2-7; possibly TRBD2 for D (5 bases). The CDR3 sequence is 11 residues long. CDR1 is LNHDA, CDR2 SQIVND, per germline (reference sequence). CDR3 residues: CARKRDYEQYF. CDR3 in DNA: TGTGCGCGGAAGAGGGACTACGAGCAGTACTTC.

The rearrangement uses TRBV4-2 and TRBJ2-1, with 10 positions matching TRBD2. This CDR3 is built from 17 residues. Germline-derived CDR1 and CDR2 are LGHNA and YNFKEQ. With 4 bases clipped from V and 7 bases from J, the junction kept 13 bases outside the gene matches. The CDR3 nucleotides are TGTGCCAGCAGCCTGGGACTAGCGAAACTGACGGGGAATGAGCAGTTCTTC. Amino acid sequence: CASSLGLAKLTGNEQFF.

The chain couples TRBV5-1 to TRBJ2-1; D is perhaps TRBD2 (5 bases). Per germline, CDR1 SGHRS and CDR2 YFSETQ. The CDR3 runs 16 residues. The V end lost 0 bases, the J end lost 1 base, and 11 bases lay between the germline ends. The CDR3 bases are TGCGCCAGCAGCTTGGGGCTAGCACAATCCTACAATGAGCAGTTCTTC. This translates into CASSLGLAQSYNEQFF.

This clone came up once. The chain joins TRBV28 to TRBJ1-2; D is ambiguous. V was cut by 8 bases and J by 4 bases, with 20 bases left in between. The CDR3 runs to 15 residues. Per germline, CDR1 MDHEN and CDR2 SYDVKM. The CDR3 nucleotides are TGTGCCAGCTGGGCAGCCACGGCCTATGGCTATGGCTACACCTTC. This translates into CASWAATAYGYGYTF.

This sequence joins TRBV6-5 and TRBJ1-5; 8 nucleotides agree with TRBD1. The germline CDR1 and CDR2 sequences are MNHEY and SVGAGI. The CDR3 has 15 residues. V lost 5 bases, J lost 6 bases, and 9 bases stayed unmatched. The CDR3 reads CASSTTGAAGQPQHF. For the CDR3, the DNA is TGTGCCAGCAGTACGACAGGGGCGGCGGGTCAGCCCCAGCATTTT.

The rearrangement links TRBV6-6 to TRBJ1-2, with 10 bases fitting TRBD1. The CDR3 spans 15 residues. Per the germline V gene, CDR1 is MNHNY and CDR2 is SVGAGI (reference sequence). Germline trimming cut 5 bases from V and 0 bases from J; bases unmatched to any gene: 3. The CDR3 here is CASSHGQGANYGYTF. CDR3 bases: TGTGCCAGCAGTCACGGACAGGGGGCTAACTATGGCTACACCTTC.

CDR3 nucleotides: TGTGCCAGCAGCGTAGGGGCAGGAGGGGCCTACGAGCAGTACTTC. Residues: CASSVGAGGAYEQYF. The chain joins TRBV9 to TRBJ2-7; D may be TRBD2 (6 bases). The ends were cut back, 0 bases at V and 2 bases at J, with 12 bases in the middle. Germline CDR1 SGDLS, CDR2 YYNGEE. The CDR3 loop spans 15 amino acids. Complete variable domain (other parts from reference TRBV9 and TRBJ2-7): DSGVTQTPKHLITATGQRVTLRCSPRSGDLSVYWYQQSLDQGLQFLIQYYNGEERAKGNILERFSAQQFPDLHSELNLSSLELGDSALYFCASSVGAGGAYEQYFGPGTRLTVT.

The chain combines TRBV7-6 with TRBJ1-2, with TRBD1 matching 8 bases. The germline V gene has CDR1 SGHVS and CDR2 FNYEAQ. Losses at the gene ends were 6 bases for V and 2 bases for J; bases not matched to a gene: 2. The CDR3 spans 13 residues. This CDR3 is CASSGTGNYGYTF. The CDR3 nucleotides read TGTGCCAGCAGTGGGACAGGCAACTATGGCTACACCTTC.

V is TRBV9 and J is TRBJ2-7; 7 positions agree with TRBD1. V shed 0 bases, J shed 5 bases, and the junction held 11 bases outside the gene matches. From germline, CDR1 is SGDLS and CDR2 YYNGEE. The CDR3 loop spans 16 amino acids. The CDR3 DNA sequence: TGTGCCAGCAGCGTAGGGCTCTACAGGGGAGCTGACGAGCAGTACTTC. This sequence encodes CASSVGLYRGADEQYF.